A single sample gave rise to the 19 T cell receptor beta chains below, sequenced in a study of T cell repertoires in cytomegalovirus infection. TCRdb reanalysed the reads using MiXCR and keeps one entry per CDR3 protein. The sample lists hundreds of thousands of distinct CDR3 sequences; 20% to 25% were seen once. Sequenced sample: CD8+ T cells from PBMCs. All receptors come from a human donor in good health (CMV status not recorded). Some clones in this sample may be carry-over from other donors' samples.

This CDR3 reads CASSLVGQVITEAFF. CDR3 in DNA: TGTGCCAGCAGTTTAGTGGGACAGGTCATCACTGAAGCTTTCTTT. This chain joins TRBV28 and TRBJ1-1, with 8 nucleotides matching TRBD1. J lost 4 bases, V lost 2 bases, and 6 bases had no gene match. Germline V gene sequence: CDR1 MDHEN, CDR2 SYDVKM. The CDR3 sequence is 15 residues long.

This clonotype was seen many times. This sequence joins TRBV7-2 and TRBJ2-2, with 7 bases aligning to TRBD2. There are 18 residues in the CDR3. Trimming removed 4 bases from V and 0 bases from J; junction bases left unmatched: 11. The germline CDR1 and CDR2 sequences are SGHTA and FQGNSA. The DNA for the CDR3 is TGTGCCAGCAGCTCCCACCGAGCGGGGTTATCGAACACCGGGGAGCTGTTTTTT. It is translated as CASSSHRAGLSNTGELFF.

The J gene is TRBJ2-1, the V gene TRBV5-6; 9 bases match TRBD1. Germline CDR1 is SGHDT and CDR2 is YYEEEE. The CDR3 contains 13 residues. Trimming cost V 7 bases and J 8 bases; bases outside gene matches: 7. The DNA of the CDR3 is TGTGCCAGCTTAGGGACAGGGTTACATGAGCAGTTCTTC. Translating gives CASLGTGLHEQFF.

The chain links TRBV28 to TRBJ1-5; TRBD1 matches 7 bases. CDR3 length: 17 amino acids. CDR1 is MDHEN and CDR2 is SYDVKM in the germline V gene. The trim removed 2 bases at V and 4 bases at J, leaving 11 bases unmatched. The CDR3 reads CASSLLRLGQVNQPQHF. The CDR3 DNA follows: TGTGCCAGCAGTTTACTCCGGTTAGGACAGGTGAATCAGCCCCAGCATTTT.

This clonotype was seen only a few times. The rearrangement links TRBV7-8 to TRBJ2-7; 7 nucleotides line up with TRBD2. The CDR3 length is 13 residues. The V segment lost 1 base and the J segment 6 bases; nucleotides outside the gene matches: 3. The germline CDR1 and CDR2 sequences are SGHVS and FQNEAQ. The CDR3 loop reads CASSLVPGGEQYF. The CDR3 DNA reads as TGTGCCAGCAGCTTAGTTCCGGGGGGCGAGCAGTACTTC.

This clonotype was counted only a few times. The rearrangement uses TRBV13 and TRBJ2-1; 11 bases are shared with TRBD2. The junction had 6 bases not matched to a gene; V was cut back by 3 bases and J by 8 bases. The CDR3 is made up of 15 amino acids. Germline V gene lookup returns CDR1 PRHDT and CDR2 FYEKMQ (reference sequence). The DNA of the CDR3 is TGTGCCAGCAGCTTCTTAGCGGGGGGGCTCTATGAGCAGTTCTTC. Its translation: CASSFLAGGLYEQFF.

At least ten counts were recorded for this clonotype. J is TRBJ2-5 and V is TRBV28; D call uncertain. V was clipped by 3 bases and J by 8 bases, with 10 bases between them. Germline V lookup: CDR1 MDHEN, CDR2 SYDVKM. The CDR3 has 12 amino acids. The DNA for the CDR3 is TGTGCCAGCAGTTTGAGCGCTGGCACCCAGTACTTC. Its protein is CASSLSAGTQYF.

V and J are TRBV12-5 and TRBJ1-3; D uncertain. The ends were cut back, 7 bases at V and 9 bases at J, with 13 bases in the middle. The CDR3 has 12 residues. Germline V gene sequence: CDR1 LGHNT, CDR2 FRNRAP. DNA for the CDR3: TGTGCTAGTGTCACCGGTCCGCGCACCATATATTTT. Encoded protein: CASVTGPRTIYF.

The CDR3 sequence: CSARDHSADDSYEQYV. The CDR3 DNA sequence: TGCAGTGCTAGAGACCATAGCGCGGACGACTCCTACGAGCAGTACGTC. V usage is TRBV20-1 and J usage is TRBJ2-7, with D possibly matching TRBD2 (5 bases). V lost 0 bases and J 0 bases, leaving 15 bases between the germline ends. CDR3 length equals 16 residues. Germline V gene lookup returns CDR1 DFQATT and CDR2 SNEGSKA (reference sequence).

In this sample, this clonotype turned up a few times. The genes are TRBV12-3 or TRBV12-4 and TRBJ2-1; D gene ambiguous. The CDR3 is 18 amino acids. The V end lost 2 bases, the J end lost 8 bases, and 25 bases lay between the germline ends. For the CDR3, the DNA is TGTGCCAGCAGTTTAACCCCCGTTGGTGGGTCGGAAGTGTATGAGCAGTTCTTC. Amino acids: CASSLTPVGGSEVYEQFF.

The chain uses TRBV12-3 or TRBV12-4 and TRBJ1-1; no definite D call. The germline V and J ends were trimmed by 7 bases and 4 bases, with 16 bases remaining between them. The CDR3 runs 14 residues. CDR3 protein: CASTRTLGPTEAFF. CDR3 in DNA: TGTGCCAGCACCCGAACCTTGGGTCCCACTGAAGCTTTCTTT.

This clonotype was seen at least ten times. V and J are TRBV7-2 and TRBJ2-3; TRBD1 or TRBD2 may be the D gene (5 bases each). With 2 bases removed from V and 1 base from J, the gap between germline ends came to 13 bases. The germline CDR1 and CDR2 sequences are SGHTA and FQGNSA. This CDR3 has 16 amino acids. The CDR3: CASSLNVGVGTDTQYF. Here the CDR3 DNA reads TGTGCCAGCAGCTTAAACGTGGGGGTAGGCACAGATACGCAGTATTTT.

The genes are TRBV6-5 and TRBJ2-5; D might be TRBD1 (7 bases). CDR1 and CDR2 from the germline V gene are MNHEY and SVGAGI. The length of the CDR3 is 15 residues. V lost 2 bases and J 2 bases, leaving 12 bases between the germline ends. CDR3 protein: CASSYAGTVQETQYF. The CDR3 nucleotides are TGTGCCAGCAGTTACGCGGGGACAGTTCAAGAGACCCAGTACTTC.

The chain combines TRBV5-5 with TRBJ1-5, with unresolved D. The ends were cut back, 2 bases at V and 0 bases at J, with 9 bases in the middle. Germline V gene lookup returns CDR1 SGHKS and CDR2 YYEKEE (reference sequence). The CDR3 sequence is 15 residues long. As DNA, the CDR3 is TGTGCCAGCAGCTTTTTCGGGGATAGCAATCAGCCCCAGCATTTT. It specifies CASSFFGDSNQPQHF.

The CDR3 nucleotides are TGTGCCAGCAGTTCCCTCTACTATGGTGAGTTCTTC. Translation: CASSSLYYGEFF. The chain is built from TRBV27 and TRBJ2-1; D ambiguous. The germline V gene encodes CDR1 MNHEY and CDR2 SMNVEV (reference sequence). The CDR3 extends over 12 amino acids. Trimming cost V 4 bases and J 14 bases, with 15 bases left between them.

The chain combines TRBV7-6 with TRBJ2-7, with D unclear. This CDR3 is 14 amino acids long. V was clipped by 2 bases and J by 2 bases, with 10 bases between them. Germline assignment: CDR1 SGHVS and CDR2 FNYEAQ. The CDR3 nucleotides read TGTGCCAGCAGCTTACCCAATCCCACCTACGAGCAGTACTTC. Translation: CASSLPNPTYEQYF.

Note on this clonotype: This may be a read error, as it is one base from a much larger clone. The J gene is TRBJ1-2, the V gene TRBV6-2 or TRBV6-3; 7 bases are a match to TRBD1. The junction had 10 bases not matched to a gene; V was cut back by 6 bases and J by 0 bases. CDR3 length: 16 residues. CDR1 is MNHEY, CDR2 SVGEGT, per germline. The CDR3 loop is CASSPLDRTTNYGYTF. CDR3 sequence (DNA): TGTGCCAGCAGCCCCCTGGACAGGACAACTAACTATGGCTACACCTTC.

The J gene is TRBJ2-7, the V gene TRBV23-1; TRBD1 matches at 8 bases. TRBV23-1 is an ORF, with its function uncertain. Germline trimming cut 7 bases from V and 6 bases from J; bases unmatched to any gene: 11. The CDR3 length is 14 residues. The CDR3 loop reads CASTLSDRVSEQYV. CDR3 sequence (DNA): TGCGCCAGCACTCTTTCGGACAGGGTGTCCGAGCAGTACGTC.

This clonotype was counted between two and nine times. At one end, the junction sequence differs from germline, possibly due to a read error. The J gene is TRBJ2-5, the V gene TRBV28, with 9 bases that match TRBD1. Germline V lookup: CDR1 MDHEN, CDR2 SYDVKM. This CDR3 is built from 16 residues. CDR3 loop: CASSLWGTGMGETQYF. CDR3 DNA sequence: TGTGCCAGCAGTCTATGGGGGACAGGGATGGGCGAGACCCAGTACTTC.